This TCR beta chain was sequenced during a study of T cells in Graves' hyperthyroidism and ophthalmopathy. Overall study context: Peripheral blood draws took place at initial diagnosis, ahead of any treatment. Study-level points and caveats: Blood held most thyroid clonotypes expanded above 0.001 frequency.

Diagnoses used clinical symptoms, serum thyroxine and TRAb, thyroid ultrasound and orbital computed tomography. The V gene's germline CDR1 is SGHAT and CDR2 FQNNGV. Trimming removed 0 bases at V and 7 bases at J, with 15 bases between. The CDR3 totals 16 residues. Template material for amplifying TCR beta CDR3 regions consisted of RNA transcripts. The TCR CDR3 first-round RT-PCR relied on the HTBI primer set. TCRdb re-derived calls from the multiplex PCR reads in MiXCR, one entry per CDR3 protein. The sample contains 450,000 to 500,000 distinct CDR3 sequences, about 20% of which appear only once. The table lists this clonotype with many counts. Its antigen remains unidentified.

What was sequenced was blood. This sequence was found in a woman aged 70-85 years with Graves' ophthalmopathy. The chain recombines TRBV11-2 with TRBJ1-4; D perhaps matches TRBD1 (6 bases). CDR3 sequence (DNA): TGTGCCAGCAGCTTAGATCTCCCAGGGGCTGGTGAAAAACTGTTTTTT. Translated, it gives CASSLDLPGAGEKLFF.